Sequencing of this T cell receptor beta chain was carried out in a study of Graves' ophthalmopathy and Graves' hyperthyroidism. Whole-study findings and limits: With a specificity of under 85% and a sensitivity of roughly 71%, the model predicted ophthalmopathy progression.

Someone took the PBMCs out of approximately 9.2 ml of fresh peripheral blood. CDR1 LNHDA and CDR2 SQIVND come from the germline V gene (reference sequence). Trimming took off 6 bases at V and 0 bases at J, with 8 bases between the two ends. This CDR3 has 14 amino acids. CDR3 regions of TCR beta were amplified from RNA transcripts. Investigators did first-round RT-PCR with HTBI primers, then second-round multiplex PCR. TCRdb fed the multiplex PCR reads into MiXCR, producing one record per CDR3 protein. The data hold about 220,000 distinct CDR3 sequences, with around a fifth observed a single time. This clonotype has just a few counts. Its matching antigen is unknown.

This chain joins TRBV19 and TRBJ2-2; D remains ambiguous. Sequencing was carried out using peripheral blood. This clonotype originated in a woman in her forties or fifties with Graves' ophthalmopathy. DNA for the CDR3: TGTGCCAGTAGAGGTGGGACGAACACCGGGGAGCTGTTTTTT. Translating it yields CASRGGTNTGELFF.